This T cell receptor beta chain appears in the sequencing data of a study of T cells in Graves' hyperthyroidism and ophthalmopathy. Overall study context: Pretreatment peripheral blood was obtained at initial diagnosis.

Regions amplified from RNA transcripts were the TCR beta CDR3 regions. Using the HTBI primer set, a first-round RT-PCR was run on the TCR CDR3. TCRdb used MiXCR to reprocess the multiplex PCR reads, holding one entry per CDR3 protein. The repertoire has fewer than 600,000 distinct CDR3 sequences, roughly 14% of them found once; the top ten carry under 20%. Ten or more counts support this clonotype. V trimming: 7 bases; J trimming: 5 bases; junction bases outside the gene matches: 8. This CDR3 is built from 14 residues. The chain links TRBV12-3 or TRBV12-4 to TRBJ1-2, with 9 nucleotides matching TRBD1. The sequence derives from a woman aged 18 to 35 with Graves' hyperthyroidism. Material for sequencing was blood. The CDR3 DNA sequence: TGTGCCAGCACCCGACAGGGGGGGACTTATGGCTACACCTTC. The encoded protein is CASTRQGGTYGYTF.